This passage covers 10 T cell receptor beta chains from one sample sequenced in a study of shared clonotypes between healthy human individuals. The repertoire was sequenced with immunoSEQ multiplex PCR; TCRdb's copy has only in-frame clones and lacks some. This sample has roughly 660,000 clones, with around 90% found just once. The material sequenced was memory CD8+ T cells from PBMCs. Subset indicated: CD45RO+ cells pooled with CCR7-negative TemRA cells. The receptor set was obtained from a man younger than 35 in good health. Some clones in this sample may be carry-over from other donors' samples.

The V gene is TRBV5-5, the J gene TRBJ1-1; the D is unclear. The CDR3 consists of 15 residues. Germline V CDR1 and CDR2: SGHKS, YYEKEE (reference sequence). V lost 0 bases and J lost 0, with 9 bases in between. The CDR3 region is CASSLEEQLNTEAFF. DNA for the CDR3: TGTGCCAGCAGCTTGGAAGAACAGTTGAACACTGAAGCTTTCTTT.

The CDR3 sequence: CSVRQVVFMNTEAFF. In DNA form, the CDR3 reads TGCAGCGTTCGACAGGTTGTTTTCATGAACACTGAAGCTTTCTTT. V gene TRBV29-1 combines with J gene TRBJ1-1, with D perhaps TRBD1 (6 bases). Trimming removed 5 bases from V and 0 bases from J, with 16 bases in between. The length of the CDR3 is 15 residues. CDR1 and CDR2 from the germline V gene are SQVTM and ANQGSEA. Drawing the rest from reference TRBV29-1 and TRBJ1-1, the complete variable domain is SAVISQKPSRDICQRGTSLTIQCQVDSQVTMMFWYRQQPGQSLTLIATANQGSEATYESGFVIDKFPISRPNLTFSTLTVSNMSPEDSSIYLCSVRQVVFMNTEAFFGQGTRLTVV.

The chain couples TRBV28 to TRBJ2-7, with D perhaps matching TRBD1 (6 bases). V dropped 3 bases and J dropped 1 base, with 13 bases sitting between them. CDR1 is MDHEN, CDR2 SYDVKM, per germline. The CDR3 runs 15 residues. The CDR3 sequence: CASSLSQGFSYEQYF. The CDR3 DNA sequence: TGTGCCAGCAGTTTGTCACAGGGCTTTTCCTACGAGCAGTACTTC.

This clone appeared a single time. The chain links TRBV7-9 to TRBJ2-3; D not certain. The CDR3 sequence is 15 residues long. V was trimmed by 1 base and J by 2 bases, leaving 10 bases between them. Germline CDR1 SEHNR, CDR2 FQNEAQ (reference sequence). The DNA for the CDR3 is TGTGCCAGCAGCTTAGATGAGAGTATCACAGATACGCAGTATTTT. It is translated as CASSLDESITDTQYF.

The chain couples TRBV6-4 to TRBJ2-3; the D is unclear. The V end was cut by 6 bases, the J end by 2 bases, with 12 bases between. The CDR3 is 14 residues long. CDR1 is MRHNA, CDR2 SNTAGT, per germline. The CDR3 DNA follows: TGTGCCAGCAGACTCAGAGGCCCCACAGATACGCAGTATTTT. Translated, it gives CASRLRGPTDTQYF.

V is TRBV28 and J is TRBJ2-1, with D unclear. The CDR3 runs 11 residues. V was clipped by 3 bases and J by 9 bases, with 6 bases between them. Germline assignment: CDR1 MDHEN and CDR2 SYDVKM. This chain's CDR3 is CASSFPGEQFF. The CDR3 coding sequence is TGTGCCAGCAGTTTCCCCGGTGAGCAGTTCTTC.

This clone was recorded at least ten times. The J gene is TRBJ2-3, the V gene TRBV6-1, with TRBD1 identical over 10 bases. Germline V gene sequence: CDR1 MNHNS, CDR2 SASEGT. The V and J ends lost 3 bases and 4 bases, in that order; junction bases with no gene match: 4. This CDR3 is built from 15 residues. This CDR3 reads CASSDGQGGADTQYF. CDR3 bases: TGTGCCAGCAGTGATGGACAGGGGGGGGCAGATACGCAGTATTTT.

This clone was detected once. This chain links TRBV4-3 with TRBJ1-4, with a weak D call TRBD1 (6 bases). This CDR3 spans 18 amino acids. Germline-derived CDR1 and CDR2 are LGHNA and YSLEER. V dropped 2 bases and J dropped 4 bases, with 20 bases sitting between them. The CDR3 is CASSQRKRSGQLNEKLFF. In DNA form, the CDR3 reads TGCGCCAGCAGCCAAAGGAAGCGAAGTGGACAGCTTAATGAAAAACTGTTTTTT.

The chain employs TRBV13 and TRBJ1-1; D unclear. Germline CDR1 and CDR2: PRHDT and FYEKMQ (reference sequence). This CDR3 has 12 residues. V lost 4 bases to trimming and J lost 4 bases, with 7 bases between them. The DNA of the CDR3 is TGTGCCAGCAGCTCGTCCCTCACTGAAGCTTTCTTT. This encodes CASSSSLTEAFF. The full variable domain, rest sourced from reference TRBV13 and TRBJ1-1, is AAGVIQSPRHLIKEKRETATLKCYPIPRHDTVYWYQQGPGQDPQFLISFYEKMQSDKGSIPDRFSAQQFSDYHSELNMSSLELGDSALYFCASSSSLTEAFFGQGTRLTVV.

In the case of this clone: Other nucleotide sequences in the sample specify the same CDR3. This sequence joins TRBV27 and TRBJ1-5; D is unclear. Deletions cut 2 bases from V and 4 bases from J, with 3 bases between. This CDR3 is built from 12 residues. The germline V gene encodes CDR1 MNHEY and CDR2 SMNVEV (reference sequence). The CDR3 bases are TGTGCCAGCAGTTTAGGGAATCAGCCCCAGCATTTT. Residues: CASSLGNQPQHF.